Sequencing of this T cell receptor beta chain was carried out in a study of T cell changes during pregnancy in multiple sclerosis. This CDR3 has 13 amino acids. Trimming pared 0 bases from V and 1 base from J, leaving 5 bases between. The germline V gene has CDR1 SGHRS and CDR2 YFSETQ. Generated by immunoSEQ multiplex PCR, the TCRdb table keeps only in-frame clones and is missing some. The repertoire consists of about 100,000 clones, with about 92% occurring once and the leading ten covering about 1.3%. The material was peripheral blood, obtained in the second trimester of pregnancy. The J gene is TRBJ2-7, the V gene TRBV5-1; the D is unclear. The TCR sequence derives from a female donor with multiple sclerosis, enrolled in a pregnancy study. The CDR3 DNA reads TGCGCCAGCAGCTTGGCTCTTTCCTACGAGCAGTACTTC. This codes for CASSLALSYEQYF.